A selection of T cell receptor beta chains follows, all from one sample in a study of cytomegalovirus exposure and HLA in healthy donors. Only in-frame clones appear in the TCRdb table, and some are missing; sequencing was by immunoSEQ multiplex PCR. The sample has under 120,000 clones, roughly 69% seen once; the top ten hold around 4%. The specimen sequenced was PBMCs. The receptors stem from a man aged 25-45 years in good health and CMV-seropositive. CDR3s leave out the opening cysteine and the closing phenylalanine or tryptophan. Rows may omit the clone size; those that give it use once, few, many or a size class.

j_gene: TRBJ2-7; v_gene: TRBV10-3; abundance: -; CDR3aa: AIRGGGVEQY
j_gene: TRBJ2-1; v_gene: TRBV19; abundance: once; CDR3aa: ASSTQQGGFNEQF
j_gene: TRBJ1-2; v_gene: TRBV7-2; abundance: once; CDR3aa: ASSLDGSNYGYT
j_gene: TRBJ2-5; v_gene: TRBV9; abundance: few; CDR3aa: ASSLDYQETQY
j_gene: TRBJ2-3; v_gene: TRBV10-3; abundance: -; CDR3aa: AISEGGADTQY
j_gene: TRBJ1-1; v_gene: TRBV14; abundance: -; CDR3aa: ASSQASGYTEAF
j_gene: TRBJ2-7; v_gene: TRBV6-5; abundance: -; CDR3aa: ASSSPGRSYEQY
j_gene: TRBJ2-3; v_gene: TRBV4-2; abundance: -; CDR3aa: ASSPRGVGGTDTQY
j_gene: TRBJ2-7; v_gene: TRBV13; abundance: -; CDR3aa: ASSLGRYEQY
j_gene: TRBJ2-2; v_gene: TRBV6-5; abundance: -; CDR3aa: ASTIAGALGGELF
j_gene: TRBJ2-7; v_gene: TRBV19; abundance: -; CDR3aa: ASSARDRGSYEQY
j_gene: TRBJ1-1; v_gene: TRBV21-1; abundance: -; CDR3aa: ASSTNRGFVGVDGCTEAF
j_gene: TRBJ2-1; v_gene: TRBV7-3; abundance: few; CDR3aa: ASSFLAGGKDEQF
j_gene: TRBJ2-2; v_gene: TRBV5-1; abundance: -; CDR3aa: ASGQGSNTGELF
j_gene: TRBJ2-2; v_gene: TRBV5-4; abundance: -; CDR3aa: ASSSGQTNTGELF
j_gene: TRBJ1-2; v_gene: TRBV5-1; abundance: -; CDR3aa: ASSLEQARDT
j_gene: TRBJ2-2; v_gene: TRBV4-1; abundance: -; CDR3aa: ASSLRLAGGWGELF
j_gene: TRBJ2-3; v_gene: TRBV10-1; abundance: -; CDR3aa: ASSGLAGITDTQY
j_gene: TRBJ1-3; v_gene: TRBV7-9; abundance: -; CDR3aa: ASSSRDRGENTIY
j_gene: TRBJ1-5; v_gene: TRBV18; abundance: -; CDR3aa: ASSPPGVGNQPQH
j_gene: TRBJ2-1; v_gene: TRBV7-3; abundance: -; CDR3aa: ASSSGSGGASYNEQF
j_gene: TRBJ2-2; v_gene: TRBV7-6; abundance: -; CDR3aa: ASSLLSGDTGELF
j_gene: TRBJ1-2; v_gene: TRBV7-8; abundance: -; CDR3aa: ASSHRGNGYT
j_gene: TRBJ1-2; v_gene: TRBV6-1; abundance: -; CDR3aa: ASSITGTGFGGYT
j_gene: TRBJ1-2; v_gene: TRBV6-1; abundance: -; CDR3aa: ASTDSIALGYT
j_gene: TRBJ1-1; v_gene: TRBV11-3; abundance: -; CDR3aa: ASSSDRVWTEAF